This T cell receptor (beta chain) was identified during a study of T-cell reconstitution after alpha-beta-depleted transplantation in children. The CDR3 extends over 13 amino acids. V was clipped by 0 bases and J by 2 bases, with 2 bases between them. Germline CDR1 is LGHNA and CDR2 is YSLEER. Preparation of the TCRbeta library involved a method that used unique molecular identifiers. TCRdb processed the PCR reads anew with MiXCR; each CDR3 protein has one entry. The sample consists of some 640,000 distinct CDR3 sequences, 16% of them appearing once. The chain has TRBV4-3 and TRBJ2-1; the D is unclear. The TCR comes from a human donor who donated a stem cell graft to a child with acute myeloid leukemia. The source was PBMCs from the stem cell graft donor, collected from the stem cell graft. CDR3 sequence: CASSQDAYNEQFF. The CDR3 DNA reads as TGCGCCAGCAGCCAAGATGCCTACAATGAGCAGTTCTTC.